This T cell receptor (beta chain) was profiled in a study of CD8+CD57+ T cells in acquired aplastic anemia. The CDR3 is made up of 16 amino acids. Trimming took off 2 bases at V and 8 bases at J, with 19 bases between the two ends. Germline assignment: CDR1 SGHTA and CDR2 FQGTGA. For sequencing, patients were chosen who had shown expansion of CD8+CD57+ cells by flow cytometry. TCR beta VDJ and CDR3 profiles were obtained from a genomic DNA template. Via MiXCR, TCRdb re-called the reads, giving one row per CDR3 protein. The data hold more than 250,000 distinct CDR3 sequences, with approximately 82% observed a single time.

Sequencing used sorted CD4+, CD8+, or CD8+CD57+ T cells (not recorded which) from PBMCs. The chain carries TRBV7-3 and TRBJ2-1; TRBD2 might be the D (7 bases). The receptor comes from a human donor with aplastic anemia. The CDR3 nucleotides are TGTGCCAGCAGCTTACAAAGCAGAGGGGGGAGGGATGAGCAGTTCTTC. As protein: CASSLQSRGGRDEQFF.